Following are 9 T cell receptor beta chains from one sample sequenced in a study of shared clonotypes between healthy human individuals. The assay was immunoSEQ multiplex PCR, and TCRdb's table has in-frame clones only and misses some. The sample lists 450,000 or so clones; around 77% were seen once. The sequencing input was PBMCs. Source of these receptors: a woman aged 40 to 55 in good health. Some clones in this sample may be carry-over from other donors' samples.

This clone appeared a few times. The V gene is TRBV5-1, the J gene TRBJ2-3; 8 bases fit TRBD2. Germline V gene sequence: CDR1 SGHRS, CDR2 YFSETQ. This CDR3 is built from 17 residues. V gave up 0 bases and J gave up 0 bases; unmatched junction bases: 6. The CDR3 here is CASSLAATSDSTDTQYF. The CDR3 DNA reads as TGCGCCAGCAGCTTGGCGGCGACTAGCGATAGCACAGATACGCAGTATTTT.

The rearrangement uses TRBV28 and TRBJ1-4, with unresolved D. Germline-derived CDR1 and CDR2 are MDHEN and SYDVKM. V was cut by 7 bases and J by 3 bases, with 15 bases left in between. This CDR3 spans 15 amino acids. DNA for the CDR3: TGTGCCAGCACCCTCAACCGACGAGCTAATGAAAAACTGTTTTTT. Protein: CASTLNRRANEKLFF.

This clone has more than one count but fewer than ten. The V gene is TRBV25-1, the J gene TRBJ1-2, with no clear D. V lost 0 bases and J 8 bases, leaving 13 bases between the germline ends. The V gene's germline CDR1 is MGHDK and CDR2 SYGVNS. The CDR3 sequence is 14 residues long. CDR3 bases: TGTGCCAGCAGTGAATATTCGGAGGTTTTCGGCTACACCTTC. This gives the protein CASSEYSEVFGYTF.

V usage is TRBV19 and J usage is TRBJ1-1, with a possible D match to TRBD1 (6 bases). The CDR3 length is 13 residues. Trimming removed 7 bases from V and 5 bases from J, with 14 bases in between. Germline values: CDR1 LNHDA, CDR2 SQIVND (reference sequence). CDR3 region: CASMGRGRTEAFF. As DNA, the CDR3 is TGTGCCAGTATGGGCAGGGGTAGAACTGAAGCTTTCTTT. Full variable domain (remainder filled in from reference TRBV19 and TRBJ1-1): DGGITQSPKYLFRKEGQNVTLSCEQNLNHDAMYWYRQDPGQGLRLIYYSQIVNDFQKGDIAEGYSVSREKKESFPLTVTSAQKNPTAFYLCASMGRGRTEAFFGQGTRLTVV.

With respect to this clone: It differs at one base from a far larger clone, so likely a read error. The J gene is TRBJ2-7, the V gene TRBV7-2, with a weak D call TRBD1 (5 bases). This CDR3 region has 12 residues. Germline assignment: CDR1 SGHTA and CDR2 FQGNSA. Deletions cut 5 bases from V and 3 bases from J, with 8 bases between. CDR3 in DNA: TGTGCCAGCAGCCCGGACAACTACGAGCAGTACTTC. Protein product: CASSPDNYEQYF. Based on the CDR3 plus reference TRBV7-2 and TRBJ2-7, the full variable domain is GAGVSQSPSNKVTEKGKDVELRCDPISGHTALYWYRQSLGQGLEFLIYFQGNSAPDKSGLPSDRFSAERTGGSVSTLTIQRTQQEDSAVYLCASSPDNYEQYFGPGTRLTVT.

The V gene is TRBV5-6, the J gene TRBJ1-1; D gene uncertain. This CDR3 is built from 13 residues. CDR1 is SGHDT, CDR2 YYEEEE, per germline. The V and J ends lost 2 bases and 4 bases respectively, with 9 bases between them. The CDR3 coding sequence is TGTGCCAGCAGCTTCTTAGGGCTCACTGAAGCTTTCTTT. Its translation is CASSFLGLTEAFF.

At least ten counts were recorded for this clone. The same CDR3 arises from other DNA sequences in this sample as well. This rearrangement joins TRBV4-3 to TRBJ1-1; D is uncertain. The CDR3 has 15 amino acids. Germline V gene data show CDR1 as LGHNA and CDR2 as YSLEER. V lost 1 base and J lost 4, with 13 bases in between. The CDR3 loop reads CASSQVGSHPTEAFF. CDR3 in DNA: TGCGCCAGCAGCCAAGTGGGCAGTCACCCCACTGAAGCTTTCTTT.

The rearrangement joins TRBV18 to TRBJ2-7; D not resolved. The CDR3 runs to 15 residues. Trimming removed 1 base at V and 0 bases at J, with 10 bases between. Germline values: CDR1 KGHSH, CDR2 LQKENI. As DNA, the CDR3 is TGTGCCAGCTCACCACGGACCGCTAGCTCCTACGAGCAGTACTTC. Translating gives CASSPRTASSYEQYF. The whole variable domain, filled in from reference TRBV18 and TRBJ2-7, reads NAGVMQNPRHLVRRRGQEARLRCSPMKGHSHVYWYRQLPEEGLKFMVYLQKENIIDESGMPKERFSAEFPKEGPSILRIQQVVRGDSAAYFCASSPRTASSYEQYFGPGTRLTVT.

This clone was seen a handful of times. The CDR3 nucleotides read TGTGCCAGCAGCATTAGGACAGGTCGATTTGAATACGAGCAGTACTTC. Translated, it gives CASSIRTGRFEYEQYF. V is TRBV9 and J is TRBJ2-7, with 7 bases identical to TRBD1. Per the germline V gene, CDR1 is SGDLS and CDR2 is YYNGEE. The V gene end was trimmed by 4 bases and the J gene end by 4 bases; junction bases not matched to a gene: 14. The CDR3 spans 16 residues.